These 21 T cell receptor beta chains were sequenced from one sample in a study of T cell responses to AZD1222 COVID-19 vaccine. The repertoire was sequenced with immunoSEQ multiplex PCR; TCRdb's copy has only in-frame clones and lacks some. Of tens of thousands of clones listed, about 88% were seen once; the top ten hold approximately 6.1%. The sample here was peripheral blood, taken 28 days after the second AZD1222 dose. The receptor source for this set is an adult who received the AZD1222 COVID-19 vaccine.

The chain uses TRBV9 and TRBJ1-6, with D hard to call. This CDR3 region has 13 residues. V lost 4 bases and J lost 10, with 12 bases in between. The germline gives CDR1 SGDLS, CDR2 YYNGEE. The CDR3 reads CASSPRRESPLHF. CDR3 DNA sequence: TGTGCCAGCAGCCCCCGGAGGGAGTCACCCCTCCACTTT.

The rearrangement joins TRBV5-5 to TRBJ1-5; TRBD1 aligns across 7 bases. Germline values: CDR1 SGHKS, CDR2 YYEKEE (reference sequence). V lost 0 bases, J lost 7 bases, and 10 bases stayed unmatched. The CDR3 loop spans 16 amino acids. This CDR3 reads CASSLGGDRAGQPQHF. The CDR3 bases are TGTGCCAGCAGCTTGGGGGGTGACAGGGCCGGACAGCCCCAGCATTTT. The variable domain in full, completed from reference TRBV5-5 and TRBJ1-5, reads DAGVTQSPTHLIKTRGQQVTLRCSPISGHKSVSWYQQVLGQGPQFIFQYYEKEERGRGNFPDRFSARQFPNYSSELNVNALLLGDSALYLCASSLGGDRAGQPQHFGDGTRLSIL.

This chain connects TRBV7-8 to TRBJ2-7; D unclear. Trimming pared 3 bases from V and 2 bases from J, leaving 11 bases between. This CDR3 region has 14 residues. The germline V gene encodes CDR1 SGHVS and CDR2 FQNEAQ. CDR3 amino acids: CASSFGWSTYEQYF. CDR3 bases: TGTGCCAGCAGCTTTGGGTGGTCCACCTACGAGCAGTACTTC.

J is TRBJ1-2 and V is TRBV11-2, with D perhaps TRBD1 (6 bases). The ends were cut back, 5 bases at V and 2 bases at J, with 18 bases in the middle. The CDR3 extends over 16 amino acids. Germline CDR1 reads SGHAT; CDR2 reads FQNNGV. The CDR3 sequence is CASSPYGGGTNYGYTF. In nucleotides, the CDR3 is TGTGCCAGCAGCCCTTACGGGGGGGGCACCAACTATGGCTACACCTTC.

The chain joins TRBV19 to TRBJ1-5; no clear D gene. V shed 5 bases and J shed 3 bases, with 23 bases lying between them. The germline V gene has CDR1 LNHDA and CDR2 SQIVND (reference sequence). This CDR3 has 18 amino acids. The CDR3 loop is CASSGGPSGVGNNQPQHF. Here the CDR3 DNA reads TGTGCCAGTAGTGGTGGTCCTTCCGGCGTCGGCAACAATCAGCCCCAGCATTTT.

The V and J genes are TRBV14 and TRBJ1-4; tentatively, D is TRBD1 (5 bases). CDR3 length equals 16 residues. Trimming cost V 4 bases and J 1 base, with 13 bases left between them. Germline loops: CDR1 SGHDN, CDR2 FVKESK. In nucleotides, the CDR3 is TGTGCCAGCAGCCTCAAAATGGGGGGAACTAATGAAAAACTGTTTTTT. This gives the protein CASSLKMGGTNEKLFF. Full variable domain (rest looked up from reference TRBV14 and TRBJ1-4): EAGVTQFPSHSVIEKGQTVTLRCDPISGHDNLYWYRRVMGKEIKFLLHFVKESKQDESGMPNNRFLAERTGGTYSTLKVQPAELEDSGVYFCASSLKMGGTNEKLFFGSGTQLSVL.

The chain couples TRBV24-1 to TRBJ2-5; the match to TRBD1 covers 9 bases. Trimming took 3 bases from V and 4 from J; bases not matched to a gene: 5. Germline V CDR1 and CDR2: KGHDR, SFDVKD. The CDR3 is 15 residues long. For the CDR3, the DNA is TGTGCCACCAGTGATACGGACAGGGGAGGAGAGACCCAGTACTTC. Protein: CATSDTDRGGETQYF.

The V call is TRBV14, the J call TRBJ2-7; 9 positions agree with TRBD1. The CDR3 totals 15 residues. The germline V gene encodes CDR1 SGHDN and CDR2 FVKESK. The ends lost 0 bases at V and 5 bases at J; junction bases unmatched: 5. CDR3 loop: CASSQDAGQGHEQYF. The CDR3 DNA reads TGTGCCAGCAGCCAAGATGCCGGACAGGGGCACGAGCAGTACTTC.

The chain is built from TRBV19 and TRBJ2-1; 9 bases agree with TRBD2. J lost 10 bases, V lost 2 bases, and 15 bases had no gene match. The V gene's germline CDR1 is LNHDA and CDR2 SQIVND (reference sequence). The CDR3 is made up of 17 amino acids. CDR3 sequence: CASSIIPSGIGAPEQFF. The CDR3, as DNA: TGTGCCAGTAGTATAATCCCTAGCGGGATAGGGGCCCCCGAGCAGTTCTTC. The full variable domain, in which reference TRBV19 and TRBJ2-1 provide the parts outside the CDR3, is DGGITQSPKYLFRKEGQNVTLSCEQNLNHDAMYWYRQDPGQGLRLIYYSQIVNDFQKGDIAEGYSVSREKKESFPLTVTSAQKNPTAFYLCASSIIPSGIGAPEQFFGPGTRLTVL.

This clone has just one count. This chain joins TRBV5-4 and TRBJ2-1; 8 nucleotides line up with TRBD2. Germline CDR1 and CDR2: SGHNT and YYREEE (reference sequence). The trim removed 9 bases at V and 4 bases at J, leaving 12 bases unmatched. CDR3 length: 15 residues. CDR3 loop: CATMGGGGLYNEQFF. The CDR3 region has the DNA TGTGCCACCATGGGGGGCGGGGGGTTGTACAATGAGCAGTTCTTC.

The chain's CDR3 is CSVDEGADSYGYTF. The CDR3 region has the DNA TGCAGCGTTGATGAGGGGGCGGATAGCTATGGCTACACCTTC. The chain links TRBV29-1 to TRBJ1-2; 7 positions match TRBD1. CDR3 length equals 14 residues. Germline loops: CDR1 SQVTM, CDR2 ANQGSEA. Losses at the gene ends were 3 bases for V and 4 bases for J; bases not matched to a gene: 8.

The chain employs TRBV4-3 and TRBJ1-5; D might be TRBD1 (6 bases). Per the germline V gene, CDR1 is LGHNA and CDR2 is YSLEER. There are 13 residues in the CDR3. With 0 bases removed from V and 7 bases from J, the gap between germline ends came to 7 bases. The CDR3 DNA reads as TGCGCCAGCAGCCAAGATAGGGGGCAGCCCCAGCATTTT. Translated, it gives CASSQDRGQPQHF.

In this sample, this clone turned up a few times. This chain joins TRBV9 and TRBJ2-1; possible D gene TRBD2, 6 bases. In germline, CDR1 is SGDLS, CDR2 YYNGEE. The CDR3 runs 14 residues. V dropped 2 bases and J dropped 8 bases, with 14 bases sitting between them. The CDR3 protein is CASSVGTGVDEQFF. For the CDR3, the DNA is TGTGCCAGCAGCGTGGGAACGGGGGTGGATGAGCAGTTCTTC.

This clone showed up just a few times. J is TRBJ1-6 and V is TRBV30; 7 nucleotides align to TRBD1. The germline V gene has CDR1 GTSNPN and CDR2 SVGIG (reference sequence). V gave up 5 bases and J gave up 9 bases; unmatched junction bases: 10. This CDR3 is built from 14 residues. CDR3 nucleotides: TGTGCCTGGCAAAGACAGGGTTCAGGTTCACCCCTCCACTTT. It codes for CAWQRQGSGSPLHF. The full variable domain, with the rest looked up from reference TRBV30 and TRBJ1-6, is SQTIHQWPATLVQPVGSPLSLECTVEGTSNPNLYWYRQAAGRGLQLLFYSVGIGQISSEVPQNLSASRPQDRQFILSSKKLLLSDSGFYLCAWQRQGSGSPLHFGNGTRLTVT.

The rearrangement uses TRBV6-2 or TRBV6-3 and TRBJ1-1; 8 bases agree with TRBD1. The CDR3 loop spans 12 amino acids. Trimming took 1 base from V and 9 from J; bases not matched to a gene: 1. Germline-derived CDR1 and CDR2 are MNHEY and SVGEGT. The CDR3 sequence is CASSYFRGQAFF. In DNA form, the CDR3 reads TGTGCCAGCAGTTACTTCAGGGGGCAAGCTTTCTTT.

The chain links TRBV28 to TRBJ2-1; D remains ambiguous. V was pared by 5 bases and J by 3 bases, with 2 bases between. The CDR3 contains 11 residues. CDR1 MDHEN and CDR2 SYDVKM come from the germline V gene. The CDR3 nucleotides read TGTGCCAGCAGTGACTACAATGAGCAGTTCTTC. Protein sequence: CASSDYNEQFF.

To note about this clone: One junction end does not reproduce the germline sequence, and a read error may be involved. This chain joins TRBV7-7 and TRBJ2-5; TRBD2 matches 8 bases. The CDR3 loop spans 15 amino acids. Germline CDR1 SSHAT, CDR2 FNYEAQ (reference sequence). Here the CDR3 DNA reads TGTGCTAGCAGCCCACGGGGGGGGTTACAAGAGACCCAGTACTTC. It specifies CASSPRGGLQETQYF. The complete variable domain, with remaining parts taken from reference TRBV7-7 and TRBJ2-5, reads GAGVSQSPRYKVTKRGQDVTLRCDPISSHATLYWYQQALGQGPEFLTYFNYEAQPDKSGLPSDRFSAERPEGSISTLTIQRTEQRDSAMYRCASSPRGGLQETQYFGPGTRLLVL.

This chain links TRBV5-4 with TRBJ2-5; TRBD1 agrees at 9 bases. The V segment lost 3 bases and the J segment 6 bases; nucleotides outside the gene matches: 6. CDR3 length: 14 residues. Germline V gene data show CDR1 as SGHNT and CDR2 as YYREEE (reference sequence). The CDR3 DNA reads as TGTGCCAGCAGCTGGGGACAGGGCCCGAAGACCCAGTACTTC. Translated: CASSWGQGPKTQYF.

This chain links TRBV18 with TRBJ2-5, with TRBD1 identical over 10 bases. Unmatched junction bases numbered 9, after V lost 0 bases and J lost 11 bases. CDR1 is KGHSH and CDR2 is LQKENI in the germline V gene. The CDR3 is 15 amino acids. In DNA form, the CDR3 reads TGTGCCAGCTCACCACCCAAAGGACAGGGGGAAGCGCAGTACTTC. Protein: CASSPPKGQGEAQYF.

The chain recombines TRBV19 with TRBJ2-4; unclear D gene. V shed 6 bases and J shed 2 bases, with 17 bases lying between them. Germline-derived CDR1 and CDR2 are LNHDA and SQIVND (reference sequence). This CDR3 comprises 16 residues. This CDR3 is CASSHHVAGPKNIQYF. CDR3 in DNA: TGTGCCAGTAGCCATCACGTAGCAGGTCCCAAAAACATTCAGTACTTC.

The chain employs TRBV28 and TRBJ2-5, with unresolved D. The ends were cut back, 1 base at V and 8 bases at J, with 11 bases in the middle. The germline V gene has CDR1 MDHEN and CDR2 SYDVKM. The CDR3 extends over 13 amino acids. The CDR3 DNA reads TGTGCCAGCAGTTTATACGGCAGTCCCACCCAGTACTTC. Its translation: CASSLYGSPTQYF.